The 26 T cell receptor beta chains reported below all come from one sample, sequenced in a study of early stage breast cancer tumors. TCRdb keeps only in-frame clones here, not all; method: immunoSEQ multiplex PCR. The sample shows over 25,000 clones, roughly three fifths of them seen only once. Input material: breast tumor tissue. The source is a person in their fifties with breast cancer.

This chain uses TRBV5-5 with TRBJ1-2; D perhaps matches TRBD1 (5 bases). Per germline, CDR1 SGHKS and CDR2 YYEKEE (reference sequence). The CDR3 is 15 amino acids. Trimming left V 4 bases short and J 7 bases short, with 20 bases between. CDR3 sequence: CASSPAQGESRGYTF. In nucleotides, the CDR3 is TGTGCCAGCAGCCCGGCCCAGGGCGAAAGTCGTGGCTACACCTTC.

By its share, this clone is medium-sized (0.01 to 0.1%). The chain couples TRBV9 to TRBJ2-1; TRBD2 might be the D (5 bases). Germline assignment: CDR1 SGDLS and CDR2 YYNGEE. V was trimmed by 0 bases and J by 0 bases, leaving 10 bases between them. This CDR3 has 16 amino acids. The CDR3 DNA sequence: TGTGCCAGCAGCGTAGCGTATGGGAGCTCCTACAATGAGCAGTTCTTC. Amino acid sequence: CASSVAYGSSYNEQFF.

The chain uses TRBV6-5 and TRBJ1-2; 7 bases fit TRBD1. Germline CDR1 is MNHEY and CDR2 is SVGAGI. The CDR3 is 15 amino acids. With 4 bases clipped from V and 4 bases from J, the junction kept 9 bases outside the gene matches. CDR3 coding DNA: TGTGCCAGCAGTTGGACCAGGGGGGGCAGCTATGGCTACACCTTC. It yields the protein CASSWTRGGSYGYTF.

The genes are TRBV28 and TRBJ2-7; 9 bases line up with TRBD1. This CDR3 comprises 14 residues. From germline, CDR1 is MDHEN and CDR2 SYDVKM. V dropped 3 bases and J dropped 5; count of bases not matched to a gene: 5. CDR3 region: CASSFRGQGNEQYF. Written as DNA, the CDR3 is TGTGCCAGCAGTTTCCGAGGACAGGGGAACGAGCAGTACTTC.

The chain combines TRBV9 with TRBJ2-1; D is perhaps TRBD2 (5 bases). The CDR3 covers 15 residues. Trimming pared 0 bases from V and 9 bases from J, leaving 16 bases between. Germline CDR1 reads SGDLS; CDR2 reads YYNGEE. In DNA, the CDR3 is TGTGCCAGCAGCGTAGGAGCGGAAATGGGATCTGAGCAGTTCTTC. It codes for CASSVGAEMGSEQFF.

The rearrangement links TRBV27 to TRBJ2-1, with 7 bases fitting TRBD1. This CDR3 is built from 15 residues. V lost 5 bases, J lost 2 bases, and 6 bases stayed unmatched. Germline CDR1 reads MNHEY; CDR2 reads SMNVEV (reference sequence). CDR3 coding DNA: TGTGCCAGCAGTCAGGCCGGGACAGCCTACAATGAGCAGTTCTTC. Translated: CASSQAGTAYNEQFF.

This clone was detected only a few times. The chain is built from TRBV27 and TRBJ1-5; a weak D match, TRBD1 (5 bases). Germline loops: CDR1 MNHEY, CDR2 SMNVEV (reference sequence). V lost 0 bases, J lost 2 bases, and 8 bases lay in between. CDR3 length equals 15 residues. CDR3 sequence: CASSLSGAGNQPQHF. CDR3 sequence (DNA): TGTGCCAGCAGTTTATCCGGGGCCGGCAATCAGCCCCAGCATTTT.

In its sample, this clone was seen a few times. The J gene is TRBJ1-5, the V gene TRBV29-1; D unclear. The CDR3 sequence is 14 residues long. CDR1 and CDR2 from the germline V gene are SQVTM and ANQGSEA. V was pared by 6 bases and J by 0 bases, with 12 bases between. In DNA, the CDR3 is TGCAGCGTGAAAACCGGTAATAGCAATCAGCCCCAGCATTTT. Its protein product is CSVKTGNSNQPQHF.

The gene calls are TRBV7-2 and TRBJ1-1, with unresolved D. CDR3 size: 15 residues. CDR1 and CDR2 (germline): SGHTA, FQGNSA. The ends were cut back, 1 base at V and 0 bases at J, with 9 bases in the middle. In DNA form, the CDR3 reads TGTGCCAGCAGCTTAGGTCACGGGATGAACACTGAAGCTTTCTTT. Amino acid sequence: CASSLGHGMNTEAFF.

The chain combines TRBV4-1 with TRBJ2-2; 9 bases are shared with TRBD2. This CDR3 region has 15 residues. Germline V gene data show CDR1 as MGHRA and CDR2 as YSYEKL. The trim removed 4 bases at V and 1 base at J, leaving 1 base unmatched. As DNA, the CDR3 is TGCGCCAGCAGCCTTAGCGGGAGGAACACCGGGGAGCTGTTTTTT. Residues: CASSLSGRNTGELFF.

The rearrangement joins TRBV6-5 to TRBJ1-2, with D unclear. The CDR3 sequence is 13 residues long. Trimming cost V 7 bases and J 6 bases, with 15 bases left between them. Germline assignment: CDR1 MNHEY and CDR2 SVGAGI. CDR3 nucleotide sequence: TGTGCCAGCACCTACAAGATGCGTGATGGCTACACCTTC. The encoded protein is CASTYKMRDGYTF.

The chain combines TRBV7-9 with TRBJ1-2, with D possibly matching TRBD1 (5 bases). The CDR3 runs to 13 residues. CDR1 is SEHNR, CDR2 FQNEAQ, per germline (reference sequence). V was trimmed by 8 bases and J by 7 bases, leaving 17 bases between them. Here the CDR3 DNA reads TGTGCCAGCGGAGGGACGCACACGGGTGGCTACACCTTC. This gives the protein CASGGTHTGGYTF.

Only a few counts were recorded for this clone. CDR3 loop: CASSYFGPLHTDTQYF. The CDR3 nucleotides are TGTGCCAGCAGTTACTTCGGACCCTTACACACAGATACGCAGTATTTT. The V and J genes are TRBV6-5 and TRBJ2-3; D ambiguous. Trimming pared 1 base from V and 2 bases from J, leaving 13 bases between. The CDR3 sequence is 16 residues long. Germline V gene lookup returns CDR1 MNHEY and CDR2 SVGAGI.

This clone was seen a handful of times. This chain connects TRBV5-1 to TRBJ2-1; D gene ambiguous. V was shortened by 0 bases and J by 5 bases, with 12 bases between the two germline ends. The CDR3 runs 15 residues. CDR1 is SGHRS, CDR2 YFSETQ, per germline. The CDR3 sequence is CASSLGPPSNNEQFF. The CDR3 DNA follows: TGCGCCAGCAGCTTGGGACCACCCAGTAACAATGAGCAGTTCTTC.

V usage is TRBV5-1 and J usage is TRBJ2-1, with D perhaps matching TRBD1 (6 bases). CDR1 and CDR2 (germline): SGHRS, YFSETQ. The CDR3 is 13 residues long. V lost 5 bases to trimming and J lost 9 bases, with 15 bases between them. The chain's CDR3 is CASSSQGRGEQFF. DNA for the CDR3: TGCGCCAGCAGTTCCCAGGGGCGCGGTGAGCAGTTCTTC.

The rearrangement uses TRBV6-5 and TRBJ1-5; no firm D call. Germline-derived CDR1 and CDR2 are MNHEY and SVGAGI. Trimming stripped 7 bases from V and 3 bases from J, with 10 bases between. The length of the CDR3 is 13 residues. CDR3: CASTLGLNQPQHF. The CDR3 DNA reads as TGTGCCAGCACGTTAGGCCTCAATCAGCCCCAGCATTTT.

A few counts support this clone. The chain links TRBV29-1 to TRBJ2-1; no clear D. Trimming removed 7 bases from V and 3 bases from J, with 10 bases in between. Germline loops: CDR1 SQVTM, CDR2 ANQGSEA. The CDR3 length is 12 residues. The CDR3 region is CSAAWDYNEQFF. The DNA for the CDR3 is TGCAGCGCCGCCTGGGACTACAATGAGCAGTTCTTC.

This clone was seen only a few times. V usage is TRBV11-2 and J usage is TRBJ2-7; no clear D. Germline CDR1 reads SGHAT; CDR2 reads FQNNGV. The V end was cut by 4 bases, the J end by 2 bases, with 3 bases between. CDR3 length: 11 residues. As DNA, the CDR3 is TGTGCCAGCAGCTACGCCTACGAGCAGTACTTC. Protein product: CASSYAYEQYF.

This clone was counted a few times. The CDR3: CASSAGRAYEQYF. The DNA of the CDR3 is TGCGCCAGCAGTGCAGGTCGAGCCTACGAGCAGTACTTC. The chain uses TRBV10-2 and TRBJ2-7; no firm D call. This CDR3 contains 13 residues. Germline CDR1 is WSHSY and CDR2 is SAAADI. Trimming took 4 bases from V and 2 from J, leaving 9 bases between them.

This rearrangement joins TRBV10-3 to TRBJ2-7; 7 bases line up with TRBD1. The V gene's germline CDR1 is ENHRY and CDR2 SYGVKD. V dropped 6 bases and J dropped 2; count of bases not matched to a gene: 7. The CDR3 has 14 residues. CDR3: CAISLTGSTYEQYF. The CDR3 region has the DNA TGTGCCATCAGCCTGACAGGGTCGACCTACGAGCAGTACTTC.

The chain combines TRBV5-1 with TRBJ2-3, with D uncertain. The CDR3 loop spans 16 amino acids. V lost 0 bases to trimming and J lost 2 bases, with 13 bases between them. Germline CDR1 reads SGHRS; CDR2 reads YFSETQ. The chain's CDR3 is CASSLETLRNTDTQYF. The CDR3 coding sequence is TGCGCCAGCAGCTTGGAAACATTGCGAAACACAGATACGCAGTATTTT.

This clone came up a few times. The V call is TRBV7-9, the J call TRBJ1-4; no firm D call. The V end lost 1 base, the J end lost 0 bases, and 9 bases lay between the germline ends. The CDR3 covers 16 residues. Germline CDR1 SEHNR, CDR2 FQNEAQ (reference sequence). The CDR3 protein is CASSLDGSSTNEKLFF. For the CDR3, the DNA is TGTGCCAGCAGCTTAGATGGGAGTTCAACTAATGAAAAACTGTTTTTT.

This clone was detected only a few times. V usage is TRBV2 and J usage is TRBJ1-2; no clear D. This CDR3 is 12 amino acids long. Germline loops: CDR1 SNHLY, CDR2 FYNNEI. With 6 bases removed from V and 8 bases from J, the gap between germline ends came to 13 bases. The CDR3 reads CASRESILGYTF. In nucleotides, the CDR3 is TGTGCCAGCAGGGAATCCATATTAGGCTACACCTTC.

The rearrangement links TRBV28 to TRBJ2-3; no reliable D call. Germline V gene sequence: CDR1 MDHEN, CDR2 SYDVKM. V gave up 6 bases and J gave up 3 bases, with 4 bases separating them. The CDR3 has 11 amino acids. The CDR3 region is CASRATDTQYF. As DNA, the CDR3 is TGTGCCAGCAGGGCTACAGATACGCAGTATTTT.

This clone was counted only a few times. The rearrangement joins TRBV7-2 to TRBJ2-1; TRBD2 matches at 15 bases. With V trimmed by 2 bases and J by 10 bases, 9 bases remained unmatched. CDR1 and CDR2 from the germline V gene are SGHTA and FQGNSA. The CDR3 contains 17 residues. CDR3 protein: CASSLSRTSGRAGEQFF. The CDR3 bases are TGTGCCAGCAGCTTATCCCGGACTAGCGGGAGGGCCGGGGAGCAGTTCTTC.

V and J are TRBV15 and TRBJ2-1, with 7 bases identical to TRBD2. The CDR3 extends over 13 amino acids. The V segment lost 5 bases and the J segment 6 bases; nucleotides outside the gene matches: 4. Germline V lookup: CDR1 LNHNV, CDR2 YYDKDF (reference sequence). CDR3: CATSASGPNEQFF. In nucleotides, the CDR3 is TGTGCCACCAGCGCTAGCGGCCCCAATGAGCAGTTCTTC.